This T cell receptor beta chain appears in the sequencing data of a study of blood T cells in healthy people across ages. About the research overall: Template switching caught about one barcoded beta molecule for each two T cells.

This clonotype came up a few times. Trimming pared 5 bases from V and 0 bases from J, leaving 14 bases between. CDR3 length: 16 amino acids. Germline CDR1 and CDR2: SGHTA and FQGNSA. Together with a sample-barcoded 5' primer, a J-beta primer mix was included in a second PCR lasting about 6 to 11 cycles. The authors tagged each cDNA molecule using a template-switch adaptor with 12 random nucleotides. Each single sample gave us at least 2.5 million CDR3-containing paired-end reads. TCRdb called the 5' RACE reads again in MiXCR, with one record for every CDR3 protein. The sample holds about 1.8 million distinct CDR3 sequences; around 50% are singletons and the top ten take over 2%. Caucasian, healthy and from Russia, the donors were aged between about 6 and 90.

The sample consisted of blood. This sequence joins TRBV7-2 and TRBJ2-1; D gene ambiguous. The receptor was isolated from a woman aged 40 to 50 in good health. DNA of the CDR3: TGTGCCAGCAGCCCATATTCCCTAAGCTCCTACAATGAGCAGTTCTTC. Amino acid sequence: CASSPYSLSSYNEQFF.